This TCR beta chain comes out of a study of shared clonotypes between healthy human individuals. TCRdb keeps only in-frame clones here, not all; method: immunoSEQ multiplex PCR. The top ten clones hold 0.36% of a sample with roughly 1.4 million clones, approximately 98.5% of them seen once. Germline V gene lookup returns CDR1 SGHNT and CDR2 YYREEE (reference sequence). The CDR3 runs 15 residues. Trimming at V came to 1 base and at J to 5 bases, leaving 7 bases not matched to a gene. This TCR derives from a man under 40 in good health. Material for sequencing was naive CD4+ T cells sorted from blood. Subset meaning: CD45RA+ positively selected. The V gene is TRBV5-4, the J gene TRBJ2-7; 9 positions agree with TRBD1. The CDR3 coding sequence is TGTGCCAGCAGCTTGTCCGGGACAGGGTTACACGAGCAGTACTTC. Protein product: CASSLSGTGLHEQYF.